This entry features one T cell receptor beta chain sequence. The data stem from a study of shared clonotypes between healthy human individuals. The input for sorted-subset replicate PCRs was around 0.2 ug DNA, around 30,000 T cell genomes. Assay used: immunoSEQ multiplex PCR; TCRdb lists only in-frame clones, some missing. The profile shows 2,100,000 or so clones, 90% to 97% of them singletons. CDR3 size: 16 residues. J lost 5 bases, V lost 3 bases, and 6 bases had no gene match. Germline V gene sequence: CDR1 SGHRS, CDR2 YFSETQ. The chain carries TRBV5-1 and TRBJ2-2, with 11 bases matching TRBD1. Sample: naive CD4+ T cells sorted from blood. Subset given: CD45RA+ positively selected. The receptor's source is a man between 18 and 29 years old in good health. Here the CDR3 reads CASSWTGGANTGELFF. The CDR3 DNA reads TGCGCCAGCAGCTGGACAGGGGGCGCAAATACCGGGGAGCTGTTTTTT.